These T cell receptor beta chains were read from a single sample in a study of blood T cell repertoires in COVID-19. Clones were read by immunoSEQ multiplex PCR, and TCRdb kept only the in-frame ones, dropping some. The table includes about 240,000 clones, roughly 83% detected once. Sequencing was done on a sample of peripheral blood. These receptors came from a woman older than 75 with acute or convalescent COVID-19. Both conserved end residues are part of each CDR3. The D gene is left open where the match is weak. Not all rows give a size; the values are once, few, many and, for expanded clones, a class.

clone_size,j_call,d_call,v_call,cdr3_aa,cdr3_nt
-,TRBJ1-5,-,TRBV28,CASRTGNQPQHF,TGTGCCAGCAGAACAGGAAATCAGCCCCAGCATTTT
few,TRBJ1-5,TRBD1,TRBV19,CASSGQGGNQPQHF,TGTGCCAGTAGTGGACAGGGAGGCAATCAGCCCCAGCATTTT
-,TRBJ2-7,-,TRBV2,CASRQAVGEQYF,TGTGCCAGCAGACAGGCAGTCGGCGAGCAGTACTTC
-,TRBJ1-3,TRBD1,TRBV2,CASTDRANTIYF,TGTGCCAGCACCGACAGGGCAAACACCATATATTTT
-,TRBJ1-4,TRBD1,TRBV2,CASSEAGTGVVTNEKLFF,TGTGCCAGCAGTGAAGCGGGGACAGGGGTAGTAACTAATGAAAAACTGTTTTTT
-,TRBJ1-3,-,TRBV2,CASSEQGSHSGNTIYF,TGTGCCAGCAGTGAACAGGGTTCGCACTCTGGAAACACCATATATTTT
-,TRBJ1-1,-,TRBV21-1,CASARVWTEAFF,TGTGCCAGCGCCAGGGTGTGGACTGAAGCTTTCTTT
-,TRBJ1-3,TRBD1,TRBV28,CASGQGAGNTIYF,TGTGCCAGCGGACAGGGGGCAGGAAACACCATATATTTT
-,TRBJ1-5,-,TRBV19,CASSIGVHSNQPQHF,TGTGCCAGTAGTATAGGAGTCCATAGCAATCAGCCCCAGCATTTT
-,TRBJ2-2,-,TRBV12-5,CASGPRTGNTGELFF,TGTGCTAGTGGTCCCCGGACTGGGAACACCGGGGAGCTGTTTTTT
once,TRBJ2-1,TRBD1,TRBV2,CASSYDRGEYNEQFF,TGTGCCAGCAGTTACGACAGGGGGGAATACAATGAGCAGTTCTTC
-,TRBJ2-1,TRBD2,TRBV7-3,CASSLLAGANEQFF,TGTGCCAGCAGCTTACTAGCGGGGGCGAATGAGCAGTTCTTC
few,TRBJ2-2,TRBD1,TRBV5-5,CASSLRTGGNTGELFF,TGTGCCAGCAGCTTACGGACAGGAGGGAACACCGGGGAGCTGTTTTTT
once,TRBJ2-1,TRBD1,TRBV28,CASSTPGQGSDEQFF,TGTGCCAGCAGCACCCCAGGACAGGGTTCCGATGAGCAGTTCTTC
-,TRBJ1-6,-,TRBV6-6,CASSQPPRTVHSPLHF,TGTGCCAGCAGCCAACCCCCTCGCACGGTCCATTCACCCCTCCACTTT
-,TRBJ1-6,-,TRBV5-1,CASSPGTPISYNSPLHF,TGCGCCAGCAGCCCCGGGACACCTATCTCCTATAATTCACCCCTCCACTTT
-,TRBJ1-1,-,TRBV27,CASSFQMMNTEAFF,TGTGCCAGCAGTTTTCAGATGATGAACACTGAAGCTTTCTTT
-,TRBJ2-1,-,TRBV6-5,CASRKLATHNEQFF,TGTGCCAGCAGGAAGCTAGCTACGCACAATGAGCAGTTCTTC
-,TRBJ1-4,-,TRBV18,CASSPSFGGTATNEKLFF,TGTGCCAGCTCACCAAGTTTCGGCGGAACTGCAACTAATGAAAAACTGTTTTTT
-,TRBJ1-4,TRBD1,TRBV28,CASNAPGQGQKLFF,TGTGCCAGCAACGCTCCGGGACAGGGTCAAAAACTGTTTTTT
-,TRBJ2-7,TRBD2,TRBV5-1,CASSLSPTGTSYEQYF,TGCGCCAGCAGCTTGTCCCCCACCGGGACTAGCTACGAGCAGTACTTC
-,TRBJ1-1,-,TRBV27,CASCSRGGTEAFF,TGTGCCAGCTGTTCCCGGGGGGGCACTGAAGCTTTCTTT
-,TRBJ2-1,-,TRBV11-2,CASSQGLNNEQFF,TGTGCCAGCAGCCAAGGACTAAACAATGAGCAGTTCTTC
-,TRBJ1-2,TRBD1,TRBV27,CASRPGQGNYGYTF,TGTGCCAGCAGGCCGGGACAGGGCAACTATGGCTACACCTTC
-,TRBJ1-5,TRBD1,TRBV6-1,CASRESPGGLDQPQHF,TGTGCCAGCAGGGAATCCCCAGGGGGCCTCGATCAGCCCCAGCATTTT
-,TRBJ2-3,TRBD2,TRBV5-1,CASSLGLAADTQYF,TGCGCCAGCAGCTTGGGGCTAGCGGCAGATACGCAGTATTTT
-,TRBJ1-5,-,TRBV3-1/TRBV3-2,CASSQSQDQPQHF,TGTGCCAGCAGCCAGTCACAGGATCAGCCCCAGCATTTT
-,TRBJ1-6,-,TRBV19,CASSDRGALSNSPLHF,TGTGCCAGTAGCGATAGGGGTGCTCTGTCTAATTCACCCCTCCACTTT
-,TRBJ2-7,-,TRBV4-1,CASSQGRGRYEQYF,TGCGCCAGCAGCCAAGGTAGAGGGAGGTACGAGCAGTACTTC
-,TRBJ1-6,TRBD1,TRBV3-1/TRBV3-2,CASSPSDREDNSPLHF,TGTGCCAGCAGCCCCTCGGACAGGGAAGACAATTCACCCCTCCACTTT
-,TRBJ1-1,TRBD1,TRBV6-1,CASSEMEDRGLWVNTEAFF,TGTGCCAGCAGTGAAATGGAGGACAGGGGGCTGTGGGTGAACACTGAAGCTTTCTTT